This is a list of T cell receptor beta chains from one sample in a study of shared clonotypes between healthy human individuals. The repertoire was sequenced with immunoSEQ multiplex PCR; TCRdb's copy has only in-frame clones and lacks some. The table has 2 million to 2.5 million clones, roughly 95% seen once. Sequencing was carried out using naive CD4+ T cells sorted from blood. These receptors were collected from a man younger than 35 in good health. The CDR3 runs from the conserved cysteine through the conserved F or W. The D gene is left open where the match is weak. Some rows have no size entry. The others give once, few or many, or a class for an expanded clone.

v_gene	j_gene	d_gene	abundance	len	CDR3nt	CDR3aa
TRBV28	TRBJ2-5	-	-	14	TGTGCCAGCAGTTTATGGAAGGGTGGGGAGACCCAGTACTTC	CASSLWKGGETQYF
TRBV19	TRBJ1-2	TRBD1	few	13	TGTGCCAGTAACACAGGGGGCGCGGATGGCTACACCTTC	CASNTGGADGYTF
TRBV5-8	TRBJ2-7	-	-	15	TGTGCCAGCAGCCTCATATTGGTTGGCGGCTACGAGCAGTACTTC	CASSLILVGGYEQYF
TRBV10-3	TRBJ1-2	TRBD1	-	14	TGTGCCATCAGTATTACCGGGACAGTCTATGGCTACACCTTC	CAISITGTVYGYTF
TRBV27	TRBJ1-2	TRBD1	-	13	TGTGCCAGCAGTTTGACAGGGCAAGGAGGCTACACCTTC	CASSLTGQGGYTF
TRBV11-3	TRBJ2-1	-	-	15	TGTGCCAGCAGCTCCAGGGGCTCGTTTACCAATGAGCAGTTCTTC	CASSSRGSFTNEQFF
TRBV7-2	TRBJ2-5	-	-	14	TGTGCCAGCAGCTTAGGGGGAGGCCGGGAGACCCAGTACTTC	CASSLGGGRETQYF
TRBV7-2	TRBJ2-1	-	-	11	TGTGCCAGCAGCTCGACAGTAGAGCAGTTCTTC	CASSSTVEQFF
TRBV5-1	TRBJ2-1	TRBD1	-	15	TGCGCCAGCAGCTTAGGACAGGGGGCGAGGAATGAGCAGTTCTTC	CASSLGQGARNEQFF
TRBV30	TRBJ2-7	TRBD1	-	15	TGTGCCTGGAGTGTCACGGCAGGGGGCTTTAACGAGCAGTACTTC	CAWSVTAGGFNEQYF
TRBV28	TRBJ2-2	-	-	16	TGTGCCAGCAGTTTATATAAGGCCGGGAACACCGGGGAGCTGTTTTTT	CASSLYKAGNTGELFF
TRBV18	TRBJ1-2	TRBD1	-	14	TGTGCCAGCTCACCAGATACAGGGGTGCCTGGCTACACCTTC	CASSPDTGVPGYTF
TRBV6-6	TRBJ1-6	-	few	15	TGTGCCAGCAGACCCGACAGCTCCTATAATTCACCCCTCCACTTT	CASRPDSSYNSPLHF
TRBV19	TRBJ1-3	-	-	15	TGTGCCAGTAGCGCCGGGACGGGAAATGGAAACACCATATATTTT	CASSAGTGNGNTIYF
TRBV5-1	TRBJ2-1	TRBD2	-	16	TGCGCCAGCAGCTTGGGTCCCAGCGGGAGCTACAATGAGCAGTTCTTC	CASSLGPSGSYNEQFF
TRBV5-1	TRBJ1-1	-	-	14	TGCGCCAGTGAGCTTGGGCTCGGGGGGACTGAAGCTTTCTTT	CASELGLGGTEAFF
TRBV29-1	TRBJ2-6	-	-	17	TGCAGCGTCCACGGCCGGGACGACCTCTCTGGGGCCAACGTCCTGACTTTC	CSVHGRDDLSGANVLTF
TRBV30	TRBJ1-2	-	-	14	TGTGCCTGGAGCGGAATGACAGACCCGTATGGCTACACCTTC	CAWSGMTDPYGYTF
TRBV10-3	TRBJ2-1	-	-	13	TGTGCCATCAGTGATGGTCTATACAATGAGCAGTTCTTC	CAISDGLYNEQFF
TRBV11-3	TRBJ1-5	TRBD1	-	18	TGTGCCAGCAGCCACAGTACCGGGACAGGGGGCGCGGGTCAGCCCCAGCATTTT	CASSHSTGTGGAGQPQHF
TRBV7-2	TRBJ1-4	-	-	14	TGTGCCAGCAGCTCGACAGGTCTCGGGGAAAAACTGTTTTTT	CASSSTGLGEKLFF
TRBV5-1	TRBJ2-5	-	-	11	TGCGCCAGCAGCTACCTGGAGGCCCAGTACTTC	CASSYLEAQYF